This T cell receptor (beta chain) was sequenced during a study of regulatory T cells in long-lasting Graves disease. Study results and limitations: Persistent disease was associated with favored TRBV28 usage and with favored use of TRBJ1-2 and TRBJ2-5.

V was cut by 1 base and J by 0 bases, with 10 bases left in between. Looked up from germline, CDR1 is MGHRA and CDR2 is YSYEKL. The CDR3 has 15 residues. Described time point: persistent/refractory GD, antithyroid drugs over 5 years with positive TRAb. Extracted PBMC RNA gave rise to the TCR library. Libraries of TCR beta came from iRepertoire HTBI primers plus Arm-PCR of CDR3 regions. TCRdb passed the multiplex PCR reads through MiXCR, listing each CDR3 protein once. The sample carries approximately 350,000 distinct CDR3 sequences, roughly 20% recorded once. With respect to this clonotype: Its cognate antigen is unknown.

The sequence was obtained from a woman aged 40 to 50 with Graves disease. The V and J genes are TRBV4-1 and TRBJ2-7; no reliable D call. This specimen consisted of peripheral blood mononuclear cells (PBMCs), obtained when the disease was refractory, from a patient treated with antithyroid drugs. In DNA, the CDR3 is TGCGCCAGCAGCCAAGGCCGGGTAGCCTCCTACGAGCAGTACTTC. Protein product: CASSQGRVASYEQYF.